This TCR beta chain was observed in a study of blood T cells in healthy people across ages. Turning to this clonotype: The antigen is undetermined.

General study findings and limits: With age, beta diversity per million T cells declined roughly linearly, significantly by 30 to 40. Those diversity estimates obtained from one million T cells were thought to be underestimates.

Primers used in a second PCR of about 7 to 12 cycles were a sample-barcoded 5' primer and a J-beta primer mix. Each cDNA molecule was tagged by a template-switch adaptor that had 12 random nucleotides. From the 5' RACE reads, TCRdb called clonotypes with MiXCR, one entry per CDR3 protein. This table has approximately 730,000 distinct CDR3 sequences, about 53% appearing once. Germline CDR1 MNHEY, CDR2 SVGEGT. The CDR3 loop spans 16 amino acids. Trimming removed 5 bases at V and 0 bases at J, with 17 bases between. The sample taken for sequencing was blood. The clonotype was recovered from an elderly man in good health. The rearrangement joins TRBV6-2 or TRBV6-3 to TRBJ2-7; D remains ambiguous. CDR3 loop: CASSRFLSPSSYEQYF. The CDR3 coding sequence is TGTGCCAGCAGTCGCTTCTTGAGCCCCAGCTCCTACGAGCAGTACTTC.